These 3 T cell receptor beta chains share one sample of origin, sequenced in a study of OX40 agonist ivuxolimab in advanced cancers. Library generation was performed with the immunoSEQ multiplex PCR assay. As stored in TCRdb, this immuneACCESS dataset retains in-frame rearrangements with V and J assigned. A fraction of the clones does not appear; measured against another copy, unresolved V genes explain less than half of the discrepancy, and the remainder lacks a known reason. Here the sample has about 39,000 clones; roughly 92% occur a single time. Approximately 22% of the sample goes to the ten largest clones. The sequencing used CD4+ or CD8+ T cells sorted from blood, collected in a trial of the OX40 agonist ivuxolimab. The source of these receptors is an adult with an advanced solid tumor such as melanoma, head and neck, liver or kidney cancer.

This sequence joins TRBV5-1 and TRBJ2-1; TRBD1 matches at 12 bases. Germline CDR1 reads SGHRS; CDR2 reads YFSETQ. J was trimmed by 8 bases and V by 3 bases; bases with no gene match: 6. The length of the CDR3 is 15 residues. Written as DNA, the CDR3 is TGCGCCAGCAGCTACGGGACAGGGGGCACGTATGAGCAGTTCTTC. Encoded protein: CASSYGTGGTYEQFF.

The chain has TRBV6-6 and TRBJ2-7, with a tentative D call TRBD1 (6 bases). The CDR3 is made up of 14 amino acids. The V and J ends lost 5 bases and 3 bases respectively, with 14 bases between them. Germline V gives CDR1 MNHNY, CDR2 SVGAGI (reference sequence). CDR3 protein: CASSVLGQIYEQYF. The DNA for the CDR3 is TGTGCCAGCAGTGTCCTAGGACAGATCTACGAGCAGTACTTC.

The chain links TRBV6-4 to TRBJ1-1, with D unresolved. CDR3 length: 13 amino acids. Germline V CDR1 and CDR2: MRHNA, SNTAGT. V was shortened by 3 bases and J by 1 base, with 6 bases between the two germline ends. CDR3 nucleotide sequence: TGTGCCAGCAGTGAAACAGAGAACACTGAAGCTTTCTTT. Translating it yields CASSETENTEAFF.